These T cell receptor beta chains were read from a single sample in a study of cytomegalovirus exposure and HLA in healthy donors. Profiled with immunoSEQ multiplex PCR; TCRdb holds only in-frame clones, not every one. In all, the sample yields around 52,000 clones. Input material: PBMCs. These receptors originate from a man between 35 and 55 years old in good health and CMV-seropositive. The CDR3 runs from the conserved cysteine through the conserved F or W. Fields, in order: D gene, J gene, V gene, CDR3 protein, CDR3 DNA. A D gene is named only where the DNA matches it firmly.

d_call: NA; j_call: TRBJ2-1; v_call: TRBV7-8; cdr3_aa: CASSLYPDGAGSSDNEQFF; cdr3_nt: TGTGCCAGCAGCTTATACCCGGACGGGGCGGGGAGCTCCGACAATGAGCAGTTCTTC
d_call: TRBD2; j_call: TRBJ2-3; v_call: TRBV19; cdr3_aa: CASSPLAGVDRDTQYF; cdr3_nt: TGTGCCAGTAGTCCTCTAGCGGGAGTGGATAGAGATACGCAGTATTTT
d_call: NA; j_call: TRBJ2-7; v_call: TRBV6-5; cdr3_aa: CASGRDRYSYEQYF; cdr3_nt: TGTGCCAGCGGGCGGGATCGGTATTCCTACGAGCAGTACTTC
d_call: NA; j_call: TRBJ1-1; v_call: TRBV18; cdr3_aa: CASSVDLNTEAFF; cdr3_nt: TGTGCCAGCTCGGTTGACTTGAACACTGAAGCTTTCTTT
d_call: TRBD2; j_call: TRBJ2-1; v_call: TRBV11-2; cdr3_aa: CASSPGVSGGLWGDEQFF; cdr3_nt: TGTGCCAGCAGCCCGGGCGTCAGCGGGGGGCTCTGGGGCGATGAGCAGTTCTTC
d_call: NA; j_call: TRBJ1-5; v_call: TRBV18; cdr3_aa: CASSPRKGKIQPQHF; cdr3_nt: TGTGCCAGCTCACCACGGAAGGGGAAGATCCAGCCCCAGCATTTT
d_call: NA; j_call: TRBJ1-1; v_call: TRBV18; cdr3_aa: CASSPGGLMNTEAFF; cdr3_nt: TGTGCCAGCTCACCTGGGGGACTGATGAACACTGAAGCTTTCTTT
d_call: NA; j_call: TRBJ2-5; v_call: TRBV7-2; cdr3_aa: CASKSSQGGETQYF; cdr3_nt: TGTGCCAGCAAATCCAGTCAGGGAGGCGAGACCCAGTACTTC
d_call: TRBD1; j_call: TRBJ2-7; v_call: TRBV23-1; cdr3_aa: CASRGRDRGPAATYEQYF; cdr3_nt: TGCGCCAGCAGGGGGAGAGACAGGGGGCCAGCTGCCACCTACGAGCAGTACTTC
d_call: TRBD1; j_call: TRBJ2-4; v_call: TRBV19; cdr3_aa: CASSNRGLVDIQYF; cdr3_nt: TGTGCCAGTAGTAACAGGGGGCTTGTGGACATTCAGTACTTC
d_call: NA; j_call: TRBJ2-2; v_call: TRBV5-1; cdr3_aa: CASSGRDTGELFF; cdr3_nt: TGCGCCAGTTCCGGGCGGGACACCGGGGAGCTGTTTTTT
d_call: TRBD2; j_call: TRBJ2-5; v_call: TRBV28; cdr3_aa: CASSSGLADQETQYF; cdr3_nt: TGTGCCAGCAGCTCGGGACTAGCGGACCAAGAGACCCAGTACTTC
d_call: TRBD1; j_call: TRBJ2-7; v_call: TRBV4-1; cdr3_aa: CASSQALGTGPGMYEQYF; cdr3_nt: TGCGCCAGCAGCCAAGCACTAGGGACAGGCCCCGGGATGTACGAGCAGTACTTC
d_call: NA; j_call: TRBJ2-7; v_call: TRBV7-9; cdr3_aa: CASSLALNEQYF; cdr3_nt: TGTGCCAGCAGCTTAGCGCTCAACGAGCAGTACTTC
d_call: NA; j_call: TRBJ1-4; v_call: TRBV30; cdr3_aa: CAWSVLRVRGEKLFF; cdr3_nt: TGTGCCTGGAGTGTACTACGAGTTCGTGGTGAAAAACTGTTTTTT
d_call: NA; j_call: TRBJ2-7; v_call: TRBV10-3; cdr3_aa: CAISGVAEDSYEQYF; cdr3_nt: TGTGCCATCAGTGGGGTAGCGGAGGACTCCTACGAGCAGTACTTC
d_call: NA; j_call: TRBJ1-2; v_call: TRBV19; cdr3_aa: CASSIPAGLYGYTF; cdr3_nt: TGTGCCAGTAGTATACCGGCAGGGCTCTATGGCTACACCTTC
d_call: NA; j_call: TRBJ1-4; v_call: TRBV9; cdr3_aa: CASSPTDTNEKLFF; cdr3_nt: TGTGCCAGCAGCCCCACAGATACTAATGAAAAACTGTTTTTT
d_call: NA; j_call: TRBJ1-5; v_call: TRBV6-5; cdr3_aa: CASSLTGHNQPQHF; cdr3_nt: TGTGCCAGCAGTTTAACAGGGCACAATCAGCCCCAGCATTTT
d_call: NA; j_call: TRBJ2-1; v_call: TRBV7-2; cdr3_aa: CASSIQREPDNEQFF; cdr3_nt: TGTGCCAGCAGCATTCAACGGGAACCGGACAATGAGCAGTTCTTC
d_call: NA; j_call: TRBJ2-7; v_call: TRBV6-6; cdr3_aa: CASRGGGWGQYF; cdr3_nt: TGTGCCAGCAGGGGTGGGGGCTGGGGGCAGTACTTC
d_call: TRBD2; j_call: TRBJ2-5; v_call: TRBV19; cdr3_aa: CASSRTSGAAGGQYF; cdr3_nt: TGTGCCAGTAGTAGGACTAGCGGGGCCGCGGGTGGCCAGTACTTC
d_call: NA; j_call: TRBJ1-5; v_call: TRBV19; cdr3_aa: CASSIGGLGPQHF; cdr3_nt: TGTGCCAGTAGTATAGGGGGCCTGGGGCCCCAGCATTTT
d_call: NA; j_call: TRBJ2-2; v_call: TRBV5-1; cdr3_aa: CASSHLTGTGELFF; cdr3_nt: TGCGCCAGCAGCCACCTTACAGGGACCGGGGAGCTGTTTTTT
d_call: TRBD2; j_call: TRBJ2-5; v_call: TRBV19; cdr3_aa: CASKKVAGGQETQYF; cdr3_nt: TGTGCCAGTAAAAAGGTAGCGGGGGGGCAAGAGACCCAGTACTTC
d_call: TRBD2; j_call: TRBJ2-7; v_call: TRBV6-1; cdr3_aa: CASTEAGGLDEQYF; cdr3_nt: TGTGCCAGCACAGAAGCGGGAGGGCTTGACGAGCAGTACTTC
d_call: NA; j_call: TRBJ1-5; v_call: TRBV15; cdr3_aa: CATSRDRGNQPQHF; cdr3_nt: TGTGCCACCAGCAGAGATCGAGGGAATCAGCCCCAGCATTTT
d_call: TRBD1; j_call: TRBJ2-2; v_call: TRBV18; cdr3_aa: CASSLGGAATGELFF; cdr3_nt: TGTGCCAGCTCATTAGGGGGCGCGGCCACCGGGGAGCTGTTTTTT